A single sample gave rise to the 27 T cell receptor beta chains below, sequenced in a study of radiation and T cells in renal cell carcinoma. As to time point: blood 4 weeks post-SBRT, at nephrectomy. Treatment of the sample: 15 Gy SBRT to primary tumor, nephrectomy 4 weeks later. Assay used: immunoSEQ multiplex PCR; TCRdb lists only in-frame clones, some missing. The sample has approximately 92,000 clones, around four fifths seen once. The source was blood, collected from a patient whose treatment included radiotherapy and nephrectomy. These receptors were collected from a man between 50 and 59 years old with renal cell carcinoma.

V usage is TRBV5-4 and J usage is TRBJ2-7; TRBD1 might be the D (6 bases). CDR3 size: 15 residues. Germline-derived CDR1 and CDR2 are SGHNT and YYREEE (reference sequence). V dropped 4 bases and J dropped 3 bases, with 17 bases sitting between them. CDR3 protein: CASSLRGRGFYEQYF. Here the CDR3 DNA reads TGTGCCAGCAGCCTCCGGGGCAGGGGATTCTACGAGCAGTACTTC.

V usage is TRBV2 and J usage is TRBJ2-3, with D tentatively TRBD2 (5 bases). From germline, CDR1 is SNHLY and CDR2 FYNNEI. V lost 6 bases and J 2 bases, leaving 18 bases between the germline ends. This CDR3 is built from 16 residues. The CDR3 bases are TGTGCCAGCAGCCGACTAAGCCGGAGAGACACAGATACGCAGTATTTT. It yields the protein CASSRLSRRDTDTQYF.

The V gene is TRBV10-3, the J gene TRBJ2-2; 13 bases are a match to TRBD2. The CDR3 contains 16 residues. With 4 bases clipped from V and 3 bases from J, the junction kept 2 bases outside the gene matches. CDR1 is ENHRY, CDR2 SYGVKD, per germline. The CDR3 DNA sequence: TGTGCCATCAGTGTACTAGCGGGAGGGGACACCGGGGAGCTGTTTTTT. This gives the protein CAISVLAGGDTGELFF.

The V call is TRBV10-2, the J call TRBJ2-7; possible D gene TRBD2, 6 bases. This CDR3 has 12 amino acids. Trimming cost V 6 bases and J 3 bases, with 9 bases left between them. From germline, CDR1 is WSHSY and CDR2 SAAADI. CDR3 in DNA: TGCGCCAGCAGCCCGACTAGCTACGAGCAGTACTTC. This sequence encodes CASSPTSYEQYF.

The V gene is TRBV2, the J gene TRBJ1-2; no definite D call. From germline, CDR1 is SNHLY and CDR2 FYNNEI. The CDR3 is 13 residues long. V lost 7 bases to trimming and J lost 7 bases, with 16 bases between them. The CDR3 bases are TGTGCCAGCACCGAGGTACCCTCGAGTGGCTACACCTTC. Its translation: CASTEVPSSGYTF.

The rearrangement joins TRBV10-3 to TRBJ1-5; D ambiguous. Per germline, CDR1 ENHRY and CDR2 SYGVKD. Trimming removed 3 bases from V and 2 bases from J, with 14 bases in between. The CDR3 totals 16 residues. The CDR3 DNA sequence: TGTGCCATCAGTGATTCGACACGGTCAGGCAATCAGCCCCAGCATTTT. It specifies CAISDSTRSGNQPQHF.

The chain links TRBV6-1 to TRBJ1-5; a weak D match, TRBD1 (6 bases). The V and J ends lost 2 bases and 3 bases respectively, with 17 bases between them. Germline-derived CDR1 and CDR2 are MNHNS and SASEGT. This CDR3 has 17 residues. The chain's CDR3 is CASSERGATFLNQPQHF. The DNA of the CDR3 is TGTGCCAGCAGTGAAAGGGGGGCGACATTTCTCAATCAGCCCCAGCATTTT.

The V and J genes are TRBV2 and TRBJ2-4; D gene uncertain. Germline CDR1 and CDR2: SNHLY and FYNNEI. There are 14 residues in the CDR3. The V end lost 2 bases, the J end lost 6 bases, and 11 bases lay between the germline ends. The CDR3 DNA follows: TGTGCCAGCAGTGAATTCGGTTTGGGAAACATTCAGTACTTC. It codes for CASSEFGLGNIQYF. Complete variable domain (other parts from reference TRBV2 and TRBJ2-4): EPEVTQTPSHQVTQMGQEVILRCVPISNHLYFYWYRQILGQKVEFLVSFYNNEISEKSEIFDDQFSVERPDGSNFTLKIRSTKLEDSAMYFCASSEFGLGNIQYFGAGTRLSVL.

The CDR3 DNA sequence: TGTGCCAGCTCACCCGGGCCTACCTACAATGAGCAGTTCTTC. Amino acids: CASSPGPTYNEQFF. The chain is built from TRBV18 and TRBJ2-1; D uncertain. This CDR3 is built from 14 residues. Trimming left V 3 bases short and J 2 bases short, with 8 bases between. The V gene's germline CDR1 is KGHSH and CDR2 LQKENI.

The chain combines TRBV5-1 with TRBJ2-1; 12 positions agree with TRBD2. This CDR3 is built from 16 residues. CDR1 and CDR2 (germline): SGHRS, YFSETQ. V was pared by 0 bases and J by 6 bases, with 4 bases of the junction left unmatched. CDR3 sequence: CASSLVTSGGINEQFF. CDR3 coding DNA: TGCGCCAGCAGCTTGGTGACTAGCGGGGGAATCAATGAGCAGTTCTTC.

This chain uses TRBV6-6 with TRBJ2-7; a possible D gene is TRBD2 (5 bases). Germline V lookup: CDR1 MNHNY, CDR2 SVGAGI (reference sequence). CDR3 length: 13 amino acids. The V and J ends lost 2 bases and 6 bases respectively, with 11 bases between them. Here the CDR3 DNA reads TGTGCCAGCAGTTACAGTCAGAGGGCCGAGCAGTACTTC. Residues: CASSYSQRAEQYF.

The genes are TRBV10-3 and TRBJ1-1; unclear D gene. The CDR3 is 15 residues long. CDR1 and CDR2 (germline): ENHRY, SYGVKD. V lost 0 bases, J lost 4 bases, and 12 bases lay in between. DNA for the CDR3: TGTGCCATCAGTGAGTCTTTGACAATACCCACTGAAGCTTTCTTT. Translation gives CAISESLTIPTEAFF.

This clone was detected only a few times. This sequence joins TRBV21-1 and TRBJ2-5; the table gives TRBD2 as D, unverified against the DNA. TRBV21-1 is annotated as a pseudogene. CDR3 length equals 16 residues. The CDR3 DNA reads TGTGCCAGCAGCAAACAAGGACTAGCGTCCTTCCGGACCCAGTACTTC. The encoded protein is CASSKQGLASFRTQYF.

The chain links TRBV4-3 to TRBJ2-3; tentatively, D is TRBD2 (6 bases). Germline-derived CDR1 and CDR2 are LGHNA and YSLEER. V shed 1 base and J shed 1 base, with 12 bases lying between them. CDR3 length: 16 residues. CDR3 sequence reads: CASSQGFGGGTDTQYF. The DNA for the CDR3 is TGCGCCAGCAGCCAAGGTTTCGGCGGGGGCACAGATACGCAGTATTTT.

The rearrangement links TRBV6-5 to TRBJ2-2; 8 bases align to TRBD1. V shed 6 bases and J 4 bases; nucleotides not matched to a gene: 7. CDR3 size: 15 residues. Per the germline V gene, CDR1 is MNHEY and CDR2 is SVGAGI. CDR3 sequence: CASSGGQGGTGELFF. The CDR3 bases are TGTGCCAGCAGCGGTGGACAGGGTGGCACCGGGGAGCTGTTTTTT.

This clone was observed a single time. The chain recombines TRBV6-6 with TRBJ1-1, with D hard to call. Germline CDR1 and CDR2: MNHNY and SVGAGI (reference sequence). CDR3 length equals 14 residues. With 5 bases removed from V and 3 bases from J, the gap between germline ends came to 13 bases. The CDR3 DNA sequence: TGTGCCAGCAGTCCCGGCAAGGAGTACACTGAAGCTTTCTTT. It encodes CASSPGKEYTEAFF.

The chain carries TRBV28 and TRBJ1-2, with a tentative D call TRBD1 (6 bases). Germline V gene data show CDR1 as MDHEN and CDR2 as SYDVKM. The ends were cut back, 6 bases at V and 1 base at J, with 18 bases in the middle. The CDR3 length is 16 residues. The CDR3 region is CASSLGGSPGNYGYTF. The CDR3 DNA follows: TGTGCCAGCAGCTTAGGGGGGAGTCCCGGTAACTATGGCTACACCTTC.

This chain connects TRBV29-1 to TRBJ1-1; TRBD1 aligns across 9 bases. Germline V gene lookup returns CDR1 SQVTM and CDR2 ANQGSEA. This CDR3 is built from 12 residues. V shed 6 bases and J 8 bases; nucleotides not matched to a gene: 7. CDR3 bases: TGCAGCGTCGCCGGGACAGGGTCCGAAGCTTTCTTT. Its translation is CSVAGTGSEAFF.

The CDR3 loop reads CASSLEPGAPADTQYF. CDR3 DNA sequence: TGTGCCAGCAGCTTGGAACCAGGGGCCCCGGCAGATACGCAGTATTTT. The chain uses TRBV5-6 and TRBJ2-3; D is possibly TRBD1 (6 bases). CDR1 and CDR2 (germline): SGHDT, YYEEEE. The germline V and J ends were trimmed by 0 bases and 4 bases, with 15 bases remaining between them. The length of the CDR3 is 16 residues.

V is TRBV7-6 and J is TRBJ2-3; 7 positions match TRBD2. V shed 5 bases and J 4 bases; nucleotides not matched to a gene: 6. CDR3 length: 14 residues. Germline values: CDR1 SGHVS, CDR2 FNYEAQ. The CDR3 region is CASSISGEADTQYF. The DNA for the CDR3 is TGTGCCAGCAGCATCAGCGGGGAAGCAGATACGCAGTATTTT.

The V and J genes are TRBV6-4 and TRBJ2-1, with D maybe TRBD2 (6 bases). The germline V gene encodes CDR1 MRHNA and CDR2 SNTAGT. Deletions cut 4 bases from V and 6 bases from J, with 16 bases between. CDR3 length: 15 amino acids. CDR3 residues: CASSVSIGRFNEQFF. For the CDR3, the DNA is TGTGCCAGCAGTGTTTCCATAGGGAGGTTCAATGAGCAGTTCTTC.

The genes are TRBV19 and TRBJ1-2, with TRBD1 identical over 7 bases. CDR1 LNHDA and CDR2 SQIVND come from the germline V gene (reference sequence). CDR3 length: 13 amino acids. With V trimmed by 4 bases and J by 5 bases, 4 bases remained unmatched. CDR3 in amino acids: CASSTTGVYGYTF. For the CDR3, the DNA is TGTGCCAGTAGTACCACAGGGGTATATGGCTACACCTTC. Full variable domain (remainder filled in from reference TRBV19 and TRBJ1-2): DGGITQSPKYLFRKEGQNVTLSCEQNLNHDAMYWYRQDPGQGLRLIYYSQIVNDFQKGDIAEGYSVSREKKESFPLTVTSAQKNPTAFYLCASSTTGVYGYTFGSGTRLTVV.

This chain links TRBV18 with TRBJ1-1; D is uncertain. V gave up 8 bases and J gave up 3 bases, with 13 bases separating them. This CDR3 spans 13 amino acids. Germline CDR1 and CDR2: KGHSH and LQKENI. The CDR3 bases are TGTGCCAGCGCCACCGCCAAGGACACTGAAGCTTTCTTT. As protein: CASATAKDTEAFF.

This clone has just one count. The CDR3 region is CASRTSVVYEQYF. CDR3 DNA sequence: TGTGCCAGCAGGACTAGCGTAGTCTACGAGCAGTACTTC. The chain couples TRBV2 to TRBJ2-7, with TRBD2 identical over 8 bases. In germline, CDR1 is SNHLY, CDR2 FYNNEI. With 6 bases clipped from V and 3 bases from J, the junction kept 4 bases outside the gene matches. This CDR3 is 13 amino acids long.

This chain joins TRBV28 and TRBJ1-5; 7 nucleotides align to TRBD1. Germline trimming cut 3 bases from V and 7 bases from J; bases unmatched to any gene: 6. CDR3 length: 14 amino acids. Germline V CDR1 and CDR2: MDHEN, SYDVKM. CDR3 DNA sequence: TGTGCCAGCAGTTTGGGACAGCAAAGCCAGCCCCAGCATTTT. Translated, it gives CASSLGQQSQPQHF. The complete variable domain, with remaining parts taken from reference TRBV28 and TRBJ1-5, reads DVKVTQSSRYLVKRTGEKVFLECVQDMDHENMFWYRQDPGLGLRLIYFSYDVKMKEKGDIPEGYSVSREKKERFSLILESASTNQTSMYLCASSLGQQSQPQHFGDGTRLSIL.

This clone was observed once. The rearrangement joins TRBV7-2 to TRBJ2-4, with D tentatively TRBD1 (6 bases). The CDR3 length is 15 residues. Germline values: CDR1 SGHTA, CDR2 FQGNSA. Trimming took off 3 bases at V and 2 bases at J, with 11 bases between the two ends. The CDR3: CASSLGTFSKNIQYF. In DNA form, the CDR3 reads TGTGCCAGCAGCTTGGGGACATTTTCCAAAAACATTCAGTACTTC. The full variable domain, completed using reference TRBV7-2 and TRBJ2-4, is GAGVSQSPSNKVTEKGKDVELRCDPISGHTALYWYRQSLGQGLEFLIYFQGNSAPDKSGLPSDRFSAERTGGSVSTLTIQRTQQEDSAVYLCASSLGTFSKNIQYFGAGTRLSVL.

Here the CDR3 DNA reads TGTGCCAGCAGCTTAGTTCAGCGCGATACGCAGTATTTT. It encodes CASSLVQRDTQYF. The chain couples TRBV11-2 to TRBJ2-3; D is uncertain. The germline V and J ends were trimmed by 1 base and 6 bases, with 8 bases remaining between them. Germline V gives CDR1 SGHAT, CDR2 FQNNGV. This CDR3 region has 13 residues.